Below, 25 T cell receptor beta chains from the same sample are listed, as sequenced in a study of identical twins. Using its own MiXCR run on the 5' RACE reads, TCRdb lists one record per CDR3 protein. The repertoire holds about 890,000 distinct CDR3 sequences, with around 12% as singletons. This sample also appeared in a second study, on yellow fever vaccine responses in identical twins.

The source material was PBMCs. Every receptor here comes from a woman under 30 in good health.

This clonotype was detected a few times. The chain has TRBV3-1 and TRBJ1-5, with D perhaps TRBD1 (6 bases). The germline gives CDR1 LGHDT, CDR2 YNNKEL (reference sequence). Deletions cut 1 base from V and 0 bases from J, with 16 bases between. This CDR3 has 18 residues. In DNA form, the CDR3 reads TGTGCCAGCAGCCAAGCTCTTCCGGGACACGGTAGCAATCAGCCCCAGCATTTT. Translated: CASSQALPGHGSNQPQHF. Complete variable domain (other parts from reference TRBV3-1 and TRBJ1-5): DTAVSQTPKYLVTQMGNDKSIKCEQNLGHDTMYWYKQDSKKFLKIMFSYNNKELIINETVPNRFSPKSPDKAHLNLHINSLELGDSAVYFCASSQALPGHGSNQPQHFGDGTRLSIL.

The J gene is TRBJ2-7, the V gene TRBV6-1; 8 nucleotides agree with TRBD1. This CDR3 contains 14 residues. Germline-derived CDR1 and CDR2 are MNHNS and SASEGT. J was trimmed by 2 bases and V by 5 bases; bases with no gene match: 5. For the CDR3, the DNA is TGTGCCAGCAGTCCTCTGGGACAGGCCTACGAGCAGTACTTC. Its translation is CASSPLGQAYEQYF.

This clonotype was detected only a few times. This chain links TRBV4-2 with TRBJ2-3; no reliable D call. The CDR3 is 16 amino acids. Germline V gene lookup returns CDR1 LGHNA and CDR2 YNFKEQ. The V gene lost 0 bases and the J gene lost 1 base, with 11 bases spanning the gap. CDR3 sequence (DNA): TGTGCCAGCAGCCAAGATCGGTTATTAGGCACAGATACGCAGTATTTT. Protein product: CASSQDRLLGTDTQYF.

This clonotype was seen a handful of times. The CDR3 sequence is CASSQQEATEAFF. For the CDR3, the DNA is TGTGCCAGCAGCCAACAGGAAGCGACTGAAGCTTTCTTT. The chain is built from TRBV7-9 and TRBJ1-1; the D gene is possibly TRBD1 (5 bases). V lost 5 bases and J lost 5, with 12 bases in between. Germline V CDR1 and CDR2: SEHNR, FQNEAQ (reference sequence). The CDR3 extends over 13 amino acids.

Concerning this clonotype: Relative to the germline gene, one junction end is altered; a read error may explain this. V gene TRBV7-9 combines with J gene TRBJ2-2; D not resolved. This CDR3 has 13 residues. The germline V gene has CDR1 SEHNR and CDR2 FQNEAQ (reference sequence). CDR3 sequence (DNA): TGTGCCAGCAACTTAGCTTGGACCGGGGAGCTGTTTTTT. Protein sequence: CASNLAWTGELFF.

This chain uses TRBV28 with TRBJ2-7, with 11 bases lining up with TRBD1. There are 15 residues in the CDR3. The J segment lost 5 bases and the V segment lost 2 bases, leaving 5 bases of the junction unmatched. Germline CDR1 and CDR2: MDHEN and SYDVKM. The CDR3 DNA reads TGTGCCAGCAGTTTAGGGACAGGGGGTTCCGACGAGCAGTACGTC. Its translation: CASSLGTGGSDEQYV.

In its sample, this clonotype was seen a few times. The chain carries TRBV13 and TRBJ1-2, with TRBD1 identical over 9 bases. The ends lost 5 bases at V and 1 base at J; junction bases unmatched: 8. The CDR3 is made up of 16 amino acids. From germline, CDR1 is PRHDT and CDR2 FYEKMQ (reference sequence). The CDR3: CASSLDRGPVNYGYTF. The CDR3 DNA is TGTGCCAGCAGCCTGGACAGGGGCCCTGTTAACTATGGCTACACCTTC.

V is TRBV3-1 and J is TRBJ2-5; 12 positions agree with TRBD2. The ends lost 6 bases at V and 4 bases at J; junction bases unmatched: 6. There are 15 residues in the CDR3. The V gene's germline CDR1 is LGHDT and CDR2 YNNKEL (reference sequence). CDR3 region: CASRRRTSGVETQYF. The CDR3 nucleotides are TGTGCCAGCAGACGACGGACTAGCGGGGTAGAGACCCAGTACTTC.

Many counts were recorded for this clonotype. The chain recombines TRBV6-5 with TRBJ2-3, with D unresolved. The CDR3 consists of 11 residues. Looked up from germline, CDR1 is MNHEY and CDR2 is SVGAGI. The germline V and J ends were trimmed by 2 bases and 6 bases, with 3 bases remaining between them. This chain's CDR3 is CASSYGDTQYF. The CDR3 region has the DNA TGTGCCAGCAGTTACGGGGATACGCAGTATTTT.

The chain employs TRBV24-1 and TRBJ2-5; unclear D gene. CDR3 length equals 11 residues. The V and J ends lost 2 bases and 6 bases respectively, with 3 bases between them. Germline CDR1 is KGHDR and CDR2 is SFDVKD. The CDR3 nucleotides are TGTGCCACCAGTGATTACCAGACCCAGTACTTC. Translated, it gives CATSDYQTQYF.

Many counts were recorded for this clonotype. The CDR3 nucleotides are TGCAGCGTTGAATCGGGATCGGGGGAGCAGTACTTC. Its protein is CSVESGSGEQYF. The genes are TRBV29-1 and TRBJ2-7; tentative D call: TRBD2 (5 bases). The germline V gene has CDR1 SQVTM and CDR2 ANQGSEA. CDR3 length: 12 amino acids. V was pared by 2 bases and J by 7 bases, with 12 bases between.

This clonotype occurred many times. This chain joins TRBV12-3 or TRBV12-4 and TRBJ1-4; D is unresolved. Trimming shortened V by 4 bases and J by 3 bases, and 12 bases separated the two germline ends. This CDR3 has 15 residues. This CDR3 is CASSSWTEANEKLFF. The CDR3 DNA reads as TGTGCCAGCAGTTCCTGGACCGAAGCTAATGAAAAACTGTTTTTT.

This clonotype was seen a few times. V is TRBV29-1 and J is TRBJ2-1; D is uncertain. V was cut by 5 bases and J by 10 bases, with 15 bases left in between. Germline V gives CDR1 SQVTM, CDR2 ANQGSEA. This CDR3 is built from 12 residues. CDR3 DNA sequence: TGCAGCGTTATTTTCCAGCGTGGGGAGCAGTTCTTC. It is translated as CSVIFQRGEQFF.

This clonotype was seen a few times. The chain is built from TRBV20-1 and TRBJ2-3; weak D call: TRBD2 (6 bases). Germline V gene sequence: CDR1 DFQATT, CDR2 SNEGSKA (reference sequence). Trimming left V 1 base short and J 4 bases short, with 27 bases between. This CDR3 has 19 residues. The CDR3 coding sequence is TGCAGTGCTAGAGTAGCGGTCACCGATCGGGCGGGGACGCCAGATACGCAGTATTTT. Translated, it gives CSARVAVTDRAGTPDTQYF.

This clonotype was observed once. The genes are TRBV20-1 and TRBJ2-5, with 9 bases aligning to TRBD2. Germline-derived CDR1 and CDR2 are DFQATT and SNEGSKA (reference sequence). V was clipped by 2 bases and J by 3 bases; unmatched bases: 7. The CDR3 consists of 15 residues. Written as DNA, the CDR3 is TGCAGTGCTAGATTCCCTAGCGGGATAAAAGAGACCCAGTACTTC. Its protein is CSARFPSGIKETQYF.

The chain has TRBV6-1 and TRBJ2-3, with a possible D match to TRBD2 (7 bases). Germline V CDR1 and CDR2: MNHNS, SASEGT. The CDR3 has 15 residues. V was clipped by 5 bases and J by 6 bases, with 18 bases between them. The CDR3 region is CASSPVGRGGDTQYF. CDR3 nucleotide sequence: TGTGCCAGCAGTCCCGTCGGAAGGGGGGGTGATACGCAGTATTTT.

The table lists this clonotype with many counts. The chain's CDR3 is CASSFQRNEQFF. The CDR3 DNA reads as TGTGCCAGCAGTTTTCAGCGAAATGAGCAGTTCTTC. V gene TRBV12-3 or TRBV12-4 combines with J gene TRBJ2-1; D uncertain. The V end was cut by 3 bases, the J end by 7 bases, with 7 bases between. The CDR3 extends over 12 amino acids.

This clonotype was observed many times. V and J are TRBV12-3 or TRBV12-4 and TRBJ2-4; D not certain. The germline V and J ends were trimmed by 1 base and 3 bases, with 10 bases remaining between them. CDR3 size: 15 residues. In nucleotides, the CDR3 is TGTGCCAGCAGTTTAGGGGGTGACGGCAAAAACATTCAGTACTTC. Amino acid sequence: CASSLGGDGKNIQYF.

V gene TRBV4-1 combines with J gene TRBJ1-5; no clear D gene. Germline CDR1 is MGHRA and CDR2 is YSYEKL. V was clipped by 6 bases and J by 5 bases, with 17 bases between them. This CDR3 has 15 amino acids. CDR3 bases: TGCGCCAGCAGTGTCCTTCCGGGCCAGTATCAGCCCCAGCATTTT. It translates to CASSVLPGQYQPQHF.

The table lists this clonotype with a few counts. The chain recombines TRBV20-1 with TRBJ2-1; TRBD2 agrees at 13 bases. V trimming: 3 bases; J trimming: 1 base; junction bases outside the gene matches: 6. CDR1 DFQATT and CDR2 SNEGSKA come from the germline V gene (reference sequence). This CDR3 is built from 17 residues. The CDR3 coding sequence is TGCAGTGCTAGGCGGACTAGCGGGGGACCATCCTACAATGAGCAGTTCTTC. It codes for CSARRTSGGPSYNEQFF.

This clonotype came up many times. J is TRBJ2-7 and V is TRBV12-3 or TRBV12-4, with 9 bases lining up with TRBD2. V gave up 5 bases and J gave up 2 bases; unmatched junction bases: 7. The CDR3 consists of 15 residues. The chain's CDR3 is CASSPRASGTYEQYF. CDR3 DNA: TGTGCCAGCAGTCCCCGGGCTAGCGGGACCTACGAGCAGTACTTC.

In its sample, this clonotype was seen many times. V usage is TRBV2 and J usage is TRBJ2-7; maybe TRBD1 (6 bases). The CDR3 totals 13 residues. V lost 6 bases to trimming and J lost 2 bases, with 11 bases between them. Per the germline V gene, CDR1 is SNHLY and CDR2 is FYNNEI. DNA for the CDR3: TGTGCCAGCAGATCGGACAGTACCTACGAGCAGTACTTC. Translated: CASRSDSTYEQYF.

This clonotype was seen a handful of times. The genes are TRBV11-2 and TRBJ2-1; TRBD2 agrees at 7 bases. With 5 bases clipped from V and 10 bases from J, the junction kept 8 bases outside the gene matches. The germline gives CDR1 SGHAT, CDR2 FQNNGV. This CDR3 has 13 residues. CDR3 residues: CASSVRLANEQFF. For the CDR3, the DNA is TGTGCCAGCAGCGTACGACTAGCCAACGAGCAGTTCTTC.

CDR3: CASSLARGAEYGYTF. CDR3 DNA sequence: TGTGCCAGCAGCTTGGCGCGGGGCGCCGAGTATGGCTACACCTTC. This rearrangement joins TRBV5-6 to TRBJ1-2, with D possibly being TRBD1 (5 bases). CDR1 and CDR2 from the germline V gene are SGHDT and YYEEEE. The germline V and J ends were trimmed by 0 bases and 5 bases, with 14 bases remaining between them. The CDR3 is 15 residues long. Full variable domain (missing parts from reference TRBV5-6 and TRBJ1-2): DAGVTQSPTHLIKTRGQQVTLRCSPKSGHDTVSWYQQALGQGPQFIFQYYEEEERQRGNFPDRFSGHQFPNYSSELNVNALLLGDSALYLCASSLARGAEYGYTFGSGTRLTVV.

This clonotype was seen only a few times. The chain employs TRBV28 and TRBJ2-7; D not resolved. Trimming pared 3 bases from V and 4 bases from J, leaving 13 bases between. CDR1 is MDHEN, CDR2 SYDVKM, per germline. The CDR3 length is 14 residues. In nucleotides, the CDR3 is TGTGCCAGCAGTTTCCGGACGGCGAATTACGAGCAGTACTTC. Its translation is CASSFRTANYEQYF.